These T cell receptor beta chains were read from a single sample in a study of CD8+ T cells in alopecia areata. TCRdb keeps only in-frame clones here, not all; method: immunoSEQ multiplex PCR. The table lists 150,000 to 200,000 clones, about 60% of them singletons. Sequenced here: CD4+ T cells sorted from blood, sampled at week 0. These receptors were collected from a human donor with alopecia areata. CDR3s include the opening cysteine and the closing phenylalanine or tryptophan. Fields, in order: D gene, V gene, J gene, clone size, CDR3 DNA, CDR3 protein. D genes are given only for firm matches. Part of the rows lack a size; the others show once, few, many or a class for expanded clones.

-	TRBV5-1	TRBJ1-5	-	TGCGCCAGCAGCTCGGACCTTAATCAGCCCCAGCATTTT	CASSSDLNQPQHF
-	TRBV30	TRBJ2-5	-	TGTGCCTGGAACGCCGGGACACCGACCCAGTACTTC	CAWNAGTPTQYF
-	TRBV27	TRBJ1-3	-	TGTGCCAGCAGCCCAACCTCTGGAAACACCATATATTTT	CASSPTSGNTIYF
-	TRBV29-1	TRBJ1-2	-	TGCAGCGTCGTCCTCCGAGGCTATGGCTACACCTTC	CSVVLRGYGYTF
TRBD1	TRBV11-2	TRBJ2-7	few	TGTGCCAGCAGCACTACGCCGGGACAGGGCTACGAGCAGTACTTC	CASSTTPGQGYEQYF
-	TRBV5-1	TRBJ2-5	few	TGCGCCAGCAGCTTGGAGGGCTGGAGAGGAGAGACCCAGTACTTC	CASSLEGWRGETQYF
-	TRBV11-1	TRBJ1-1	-	TGTGCCAGCAGCTTAACCGGGGTAAATGAAGCTTTCTTT	CASSLTGVNEAFF
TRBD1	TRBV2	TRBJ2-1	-	TGTGCCAGCACCCCGGGACAGGGGGTCGATGAGCAGTTCTTC	CASTPGQGVDEQFF
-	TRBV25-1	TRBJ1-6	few	TGTGCCAGCAGTCGGCCCTATAATTCACCCCTCCACTTT	CASSRPYNSPLHF
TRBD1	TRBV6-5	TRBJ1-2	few	TGTGCCACCTCAAGGGGGCGCGACTATGGCTACACCTTC	CATSRGRDYGYTF
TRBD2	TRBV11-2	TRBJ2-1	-	TGTGCCAGCAGCCGGGGGGAGCCCTACAATGAGCAGTTCTTC	CASSRGEPYNEQFF
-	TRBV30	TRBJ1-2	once	TGTGCCCGGGACGGCAGGGGCGGCTATGGCTACACCTTC	CARDGRGGYGYTF
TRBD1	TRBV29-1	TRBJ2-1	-	TGCAGCGTTGATGGCCAGGGGGCGACCTATGAGCAGTTCTTC	CSVDGQGATYEQFF
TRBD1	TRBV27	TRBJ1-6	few	TGTGCCAGCAGTCTCAGGACAGGGTATTCACCCCTCCACTTT	CASSLRTGYSPLHF
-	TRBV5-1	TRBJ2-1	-	TGCGCCAGCAGCTTGGAATTATACAATGAGCAGTTCTTC	CASSLELYNEQFF
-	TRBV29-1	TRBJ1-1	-	TGCAGCGTTGTAGTTGCGAACACTGAAGCTTTCTTT	CSVVVANTEAFF
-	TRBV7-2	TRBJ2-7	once	TGTGCCAGCAGCTTAAGGGGCAGGGACACCTACGAGCAGTACTTC	CASSLRGRDTYEQYF
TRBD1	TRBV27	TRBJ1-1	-	TGTGCCAGCAGTGGGGGTTTGCTGAGCAGGGGGGAAGCTTTCTTT	CASSGGLLSRGEAFF
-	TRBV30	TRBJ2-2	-	TGTGCCTGGAGGGGAGGGGGTGCGGACACCGGGGAGCTGTTTTTT	CAWRGGGADTGELFF
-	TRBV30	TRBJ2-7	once	TGTGCCTGGAAAGCCCGCGTCGGATATTACGAGCAGTACTTC	CAWKARVGYYEQYF
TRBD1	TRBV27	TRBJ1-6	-	TGTGCCAGCAGGACTGGGACAGGCACTAATTCACCCCTCCACTTT	CASRTGTGTNSPLHF
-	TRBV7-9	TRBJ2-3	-	TGTGCCAGCACCCCGGGCGTGAGCACAGATACGCAGTATTTT	CASTPGVSTDTQYF
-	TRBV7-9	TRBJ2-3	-	TGTGCCAGCAGCTCCAGCACAGATACGCAGTATTTT	CASSSSTDTQYF
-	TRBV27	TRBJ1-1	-	TGTGCCAGTTGTCAGGGGTCTTCCACTGAAGCTTTCTTT	CASCQGSSTEAFF
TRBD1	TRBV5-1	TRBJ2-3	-	TGCGCCAGCAGCTTGCCCACAGGGGGCACAGATACGCAGTATTTT	CASSLPTGGTDTQYF
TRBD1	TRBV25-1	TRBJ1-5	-	TGTGCCAGCAGTCAGACAGGGGTCAATCAGCCCCAGCATTTT	CASSQTGVNQPQHF
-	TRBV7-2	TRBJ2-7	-	TGTGCCAGCAGGGACGGAGGCTCCTCCTACGAGCAGTACTTC	CASRDGGSSYEQYF
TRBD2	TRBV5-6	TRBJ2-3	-	TGTGCCAGCAGCCTGAGGACTAGCGGATACACAGATACGCAGTATTTT	CASSLRTSGYTDTQYF
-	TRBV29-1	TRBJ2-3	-	TGCAGCGTGCTCACTGGGACAGATACGCAGTATTTT	CSVLTGTDTQYF
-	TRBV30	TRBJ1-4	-	TGTGCCTGGAGAAGGGGTGCAACTAATGAAAAACTGTTTTTT	CAWRRGATNEKLFF
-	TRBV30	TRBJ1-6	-	TGTGCCTGGAGAGGACAAGGAAATTCACCCCTCCACTTT	CAWRGQGNSPLHF
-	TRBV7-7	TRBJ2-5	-	TGTGCCAGCAGCTTAGGAGGGGGGCCAGGGGAGACCCAGTACTTC	CASSLGGGPGETQYF
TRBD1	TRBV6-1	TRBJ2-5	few	TGTGCCAGCAGTCCGGGACAGGGCTCTGGTGAGACCCAGTACTTC	CASSPGQGSGETQYF